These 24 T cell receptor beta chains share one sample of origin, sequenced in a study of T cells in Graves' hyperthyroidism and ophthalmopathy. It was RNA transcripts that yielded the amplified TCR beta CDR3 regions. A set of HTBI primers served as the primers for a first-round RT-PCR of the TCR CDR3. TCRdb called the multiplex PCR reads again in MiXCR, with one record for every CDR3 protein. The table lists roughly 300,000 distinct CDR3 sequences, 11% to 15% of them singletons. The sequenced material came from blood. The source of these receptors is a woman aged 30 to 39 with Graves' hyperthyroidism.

The CDR3 DNA sequence: TGTGCCAGCAGCCCACGGGAGTTCAATGAGCAGTTCTTC. The encoded protein is CASSPREFNEQFF. The chain is built from TRBV3-1 and TRBJ2-1, with D maybe TRBD2 (6 bases). From germline, CDR1 is LGHDT and CDR2 YNNKEL (reference sequence). There are 13 residues in the CDR3. V was pared by 4 bases and J by 6 bases, with 10 bases between.

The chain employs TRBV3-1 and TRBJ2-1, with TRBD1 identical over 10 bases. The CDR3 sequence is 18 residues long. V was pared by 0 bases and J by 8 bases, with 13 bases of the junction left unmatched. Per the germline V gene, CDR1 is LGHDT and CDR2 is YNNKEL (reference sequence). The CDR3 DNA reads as TGTGCCAGCAGCCAAGAGGTTCATCGACAGGGGGCTGGGGATGAGCAGTTCTTC. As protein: CASSQEVHRQGAGDEQFF.

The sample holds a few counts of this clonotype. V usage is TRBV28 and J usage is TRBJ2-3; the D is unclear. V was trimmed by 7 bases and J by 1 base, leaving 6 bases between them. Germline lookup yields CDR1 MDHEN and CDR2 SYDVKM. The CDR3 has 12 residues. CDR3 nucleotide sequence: TGTGCCAGCACTCCCCGCACAGATACGCAGTATTTT. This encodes CASTPRTDTQYF.

CDR3 sequence: CSARGYRNNEKLFF. CDR3 DNA: TGCAGTGCTAGAGGTTACAGAAATAATGAAAAACTGTTTTTT. The rearrangement uses TRBV20-1 and TRBJ1-4; no clear D gene. V shed 1 base and J shed 4 bases, with 10 bases lying between them. There are 14 residues in the CDR3. Germline-derived CDR1 and CDR2 are DFQATT and SNEGSKA (reference sequence).

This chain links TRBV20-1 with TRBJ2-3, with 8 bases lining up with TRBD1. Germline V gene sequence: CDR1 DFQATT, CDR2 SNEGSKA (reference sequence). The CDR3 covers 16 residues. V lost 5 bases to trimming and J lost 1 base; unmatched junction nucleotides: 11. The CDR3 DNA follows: TGCAGTGCTCCAAGTCCCGGGACAGGACGCACAGATACGCAGTATTTT. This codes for CSAPSPGTGRTDTQYF.

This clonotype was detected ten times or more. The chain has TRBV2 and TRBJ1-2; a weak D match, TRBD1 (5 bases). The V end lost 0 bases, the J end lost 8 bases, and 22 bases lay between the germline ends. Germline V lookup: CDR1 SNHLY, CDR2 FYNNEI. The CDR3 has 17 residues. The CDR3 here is CASSEAWGLNPLGGYTF. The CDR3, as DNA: TGTGCCAGCAGTGAAGCATGGGGACTCAACCCCTTGGGAGGCTACACCTTC.

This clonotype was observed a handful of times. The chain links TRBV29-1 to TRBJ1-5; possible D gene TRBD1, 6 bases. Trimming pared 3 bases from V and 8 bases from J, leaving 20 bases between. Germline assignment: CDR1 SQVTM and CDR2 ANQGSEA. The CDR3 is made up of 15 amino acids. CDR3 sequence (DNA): TGCAGCGTTGAGGGGGCCTTACGTAGGGACGAGCCCCAGCATTTT. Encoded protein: CSVEGALRRDEPQHF.

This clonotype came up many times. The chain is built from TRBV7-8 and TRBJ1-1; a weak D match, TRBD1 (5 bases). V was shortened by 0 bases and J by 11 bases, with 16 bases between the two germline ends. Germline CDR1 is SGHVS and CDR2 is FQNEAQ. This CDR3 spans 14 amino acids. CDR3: CASSLARRGAWAFF. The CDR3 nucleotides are TGTGCCAGCAGCTTAGCGAGGAGAGGGGCGTGGGCTTTCTTT.

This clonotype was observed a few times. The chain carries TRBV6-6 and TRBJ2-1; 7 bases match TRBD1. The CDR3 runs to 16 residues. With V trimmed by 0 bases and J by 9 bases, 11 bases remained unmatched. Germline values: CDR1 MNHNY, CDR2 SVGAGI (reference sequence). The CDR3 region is CASSYSSGTEGGEQFF. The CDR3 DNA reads TGTGCCAGCAGTTACTCATCCGGGACAGAAGGAGGTGAGCAGTTCTTC.

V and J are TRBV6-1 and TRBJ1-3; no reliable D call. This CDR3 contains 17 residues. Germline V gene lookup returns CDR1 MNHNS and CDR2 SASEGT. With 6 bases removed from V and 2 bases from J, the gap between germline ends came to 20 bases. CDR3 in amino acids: CASRPMFMAGTGNTIYF. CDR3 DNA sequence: TGTGCCAGCAGGCCAATGTTTATGGCGGGAACTGGAAACACCATATATTTT.

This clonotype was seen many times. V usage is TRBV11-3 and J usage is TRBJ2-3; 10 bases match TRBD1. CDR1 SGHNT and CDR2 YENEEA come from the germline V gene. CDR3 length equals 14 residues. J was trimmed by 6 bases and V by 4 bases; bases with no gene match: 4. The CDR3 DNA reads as TGTGCCAGCAGCTCCGACAGGGGGCGGGATACGCAGTATTTT. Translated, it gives CASSSDRGRDTQYF. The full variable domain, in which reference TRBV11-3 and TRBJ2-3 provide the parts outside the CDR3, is EAGVVQSPRYKIIEKKQPVAFWCNPISGHNTLYWYLQNLGQGPELLIRYENEEAVDDSQLPKDRFSAERLKGVDSTLKIQPAELGDSAVYLCASSSDRGRDTQYFGPGTRLTVL.

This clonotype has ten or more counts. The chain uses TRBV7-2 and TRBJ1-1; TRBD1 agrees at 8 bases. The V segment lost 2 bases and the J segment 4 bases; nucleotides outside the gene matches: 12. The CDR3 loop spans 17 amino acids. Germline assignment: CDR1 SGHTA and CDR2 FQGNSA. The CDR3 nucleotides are TGTGCCAGCAGCTTATTAAACAGGGGGAATTCGGGCACTGAAGCTTTCTTT. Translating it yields CASSLLNRGNSGTEAFF.

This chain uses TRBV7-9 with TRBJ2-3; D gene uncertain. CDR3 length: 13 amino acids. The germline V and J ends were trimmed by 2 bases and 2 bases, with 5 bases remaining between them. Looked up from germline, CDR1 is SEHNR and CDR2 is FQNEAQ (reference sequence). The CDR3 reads CASSLKDTDTQYF. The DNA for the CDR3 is TGTGCCAGCAGCTTAAAAGACACAGATACGCAGTATTTT.

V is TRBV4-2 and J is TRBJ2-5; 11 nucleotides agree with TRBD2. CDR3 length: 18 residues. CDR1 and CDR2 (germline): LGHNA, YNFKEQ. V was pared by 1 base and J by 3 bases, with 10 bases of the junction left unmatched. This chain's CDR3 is CASSQGTSGSMGEETQYF. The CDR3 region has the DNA TGTGCCAGCAGCCAAGGCACTAGCGGGAGTATGGGTGAAGAGACCCAGTACTTC.

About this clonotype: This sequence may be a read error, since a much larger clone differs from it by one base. The CDR3 here is CASSQNRDTEAFF. Written as DNA, the CDR3 is TGTGCCAGCAGCCAAAACAGGGACACTGAAGCTTTCTTT. V and J are TRBV3-1 and TRBJ1-1, with D perhaps matching TRBD1 (6 bases). Trimming shortened V by 2 bases and J by 3 bases, and 7 bases separated the two germline ends. In germline, CDR1 is LGHDT, CDR2 YNNKEL (reference sequence). The CDR3 is 13 amino acids.

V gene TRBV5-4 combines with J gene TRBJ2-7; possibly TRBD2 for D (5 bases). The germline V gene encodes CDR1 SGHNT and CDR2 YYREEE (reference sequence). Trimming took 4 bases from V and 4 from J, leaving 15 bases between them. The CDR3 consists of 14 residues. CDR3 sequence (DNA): TGTGCCAGCAGCCTGGAGGTTCGCTCTTACGAGCAGTACTTC. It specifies CASSLEVRSYEQYF.

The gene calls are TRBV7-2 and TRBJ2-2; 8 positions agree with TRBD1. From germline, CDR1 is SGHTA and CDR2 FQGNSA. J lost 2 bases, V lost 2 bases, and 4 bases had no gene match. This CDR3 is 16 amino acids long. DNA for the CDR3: TGTGCCAGCAGCTTAAGGGGACAGGTTAACACCGGGGAGCTGTTTTTT. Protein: CASSLRGQVNTGELFF.

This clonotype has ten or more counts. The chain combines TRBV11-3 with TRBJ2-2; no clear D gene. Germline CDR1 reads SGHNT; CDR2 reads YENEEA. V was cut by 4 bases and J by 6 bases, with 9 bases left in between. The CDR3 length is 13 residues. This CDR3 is CASSSTDAGELFF. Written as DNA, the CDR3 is TGTGCCAGCAGCTCGACGGACGCCGGGGAGCTGTTTTTT.

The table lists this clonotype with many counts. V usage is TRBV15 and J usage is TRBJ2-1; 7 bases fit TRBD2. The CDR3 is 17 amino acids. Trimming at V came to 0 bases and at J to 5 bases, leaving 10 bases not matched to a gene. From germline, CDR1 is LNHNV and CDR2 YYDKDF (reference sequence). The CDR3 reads CATSRDPPGGRDNEQFF. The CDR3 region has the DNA TGTGCCACCAGCAGAGACCCACCCGGAGGGAGGGACAATGAGCAGTTCTTC.

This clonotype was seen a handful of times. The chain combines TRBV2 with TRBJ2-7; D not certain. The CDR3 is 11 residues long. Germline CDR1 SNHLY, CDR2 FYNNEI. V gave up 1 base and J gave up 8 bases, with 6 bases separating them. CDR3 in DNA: TGTGCCAGCAGTGAAGTTGAAAAGCAGTACTTC. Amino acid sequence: CASSEVEKQYF.

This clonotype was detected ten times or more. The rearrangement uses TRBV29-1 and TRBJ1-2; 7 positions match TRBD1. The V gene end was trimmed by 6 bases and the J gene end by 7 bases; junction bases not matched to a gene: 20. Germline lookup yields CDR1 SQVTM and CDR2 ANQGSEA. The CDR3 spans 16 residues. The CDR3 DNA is TGCAGCGTCCCCCCTGACAGGGTAGGATTTATAGCTGGCTACACCTTC. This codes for CSVPPDRVGFIAGYTF.

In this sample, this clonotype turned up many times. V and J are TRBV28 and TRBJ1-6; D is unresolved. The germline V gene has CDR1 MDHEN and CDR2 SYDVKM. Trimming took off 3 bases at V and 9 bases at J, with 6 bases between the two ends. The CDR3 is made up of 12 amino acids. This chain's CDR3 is CASSFSASPLHF. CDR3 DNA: TGTGCCAGCAGTTTCAGTGCTTCACCCCTCCACTTT.

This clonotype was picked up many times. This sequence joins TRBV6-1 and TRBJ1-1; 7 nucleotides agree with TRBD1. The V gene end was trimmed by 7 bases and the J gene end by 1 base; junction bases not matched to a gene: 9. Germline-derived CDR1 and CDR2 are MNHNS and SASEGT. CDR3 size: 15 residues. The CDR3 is CASIEGAMGNTEAFF. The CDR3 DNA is TGTGCCAGCATAGAGGGGGCGATGGGGAACACTGAAGCTTTCTTT.

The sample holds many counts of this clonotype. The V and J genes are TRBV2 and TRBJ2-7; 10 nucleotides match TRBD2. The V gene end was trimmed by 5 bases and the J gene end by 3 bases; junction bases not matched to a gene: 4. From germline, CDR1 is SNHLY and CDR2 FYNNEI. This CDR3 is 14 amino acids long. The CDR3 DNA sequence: TGTGCCAGCAGTTTCCGACTAGCGGGCTACGAGCAGTACTTC. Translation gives CASSFRLAGYEQYF.